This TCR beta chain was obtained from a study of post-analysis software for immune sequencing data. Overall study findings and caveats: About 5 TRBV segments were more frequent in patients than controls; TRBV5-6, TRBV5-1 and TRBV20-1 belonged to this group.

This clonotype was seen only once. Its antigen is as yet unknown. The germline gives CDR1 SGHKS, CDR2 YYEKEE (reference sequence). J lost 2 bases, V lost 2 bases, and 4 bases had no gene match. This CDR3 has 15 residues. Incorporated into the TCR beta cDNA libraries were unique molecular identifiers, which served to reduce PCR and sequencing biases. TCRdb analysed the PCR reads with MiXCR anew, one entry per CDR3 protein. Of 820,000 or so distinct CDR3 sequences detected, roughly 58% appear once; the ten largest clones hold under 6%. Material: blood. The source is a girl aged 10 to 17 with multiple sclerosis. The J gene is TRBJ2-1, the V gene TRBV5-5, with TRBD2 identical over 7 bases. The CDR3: CASSLAGSTYNEQFF. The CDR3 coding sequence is TGTGCCAGCAGCTTAGCGGGGTCGACCTACAATGAGCAGTTCTTC.